The 18 T cell receptor beta chains listed next were all sequenced from one sample in a study of blood T cells in healthy people across ages. The second PCR ran about 6 to 11 cycles with a sample-barcoded 5' primer and J-beta primers. Each CDR3 protein is one row after TCRdb ran MiXCR on the 5' RACE reads. Among 1.5 million to 2 million distinct CDR3 sequences listed, roughly 30% were seen once. Sequenced sample: blood. The receptors here all came from a woman in her 30s in good health.

This clonotype was counted between two and nine times. CDR3 sequence (DNA): TGTGCCAGCAGTGAAGATTTGGGTTTTGGCTACACCTTC. It encodes CASSEDLGFGYTF. The gene calls are TRBV2 and TRBJ1-2; D not resolved. The CDR3 is 13 amino acids. From germline, CDR1 is SNHLY and CDR2 FYNNEI. The germline V and J ends were trimmed by 1 base and 7 bases, with 10 bases remaining between them.

The chain recombines TRBV27 with TRBJ2-7; perhaps TRBD2 as D (6 bases). Trimming left V 5 bases short and J 3 bases short, with 23 bases between. The CDR3 spans 17 residues. CDR1 is MNHEY and CDR2 is SMNVEV in the germline V gene (reference sequence). CDR3 in amino acids: CASSPLPHREILYEQYF. The CDR3 DNA is TGTGCCAGCAGTCCCTTACCCCATCGGGAGATCCTCTACGAGCAGTACTTC.

This clonotype was observed a handful of times. J is TRBJ2-3 and V is TRBV12-3 or TRBV12-4; TRBD1 agrees at 10 bases. The ends lost 6 bases at V and 6 bases at J; junction bases unmatched: 9. This CDR3 comprises 15 residues. The CDR3 here is CASRTGTGDSDTQYF. CDR3 nucleotides: TGTGCCAGCAGAACCGGGACAGGGGATTCTGATACGCAGTATTTT.

In DNA form, the CDR3 reads TGTGCCAGCAGTTACCCTAAGGCTAGAGGTTCCGCAGATACGCAGTATTTT. This translates into CASSYPKARGSADTQYF. The chain couples TRBV6-2 or TRBV6-3 to TRBJ2-3; D remains unclear. The CDR3 is 17 amino acids. The germline CDR1 and CDR2 sequences are MNHEY and SVGEGT. V was pared by 2 bases and J by 4 bases, with 19 bases between.

This clonotype was counted at least ten times. V is TRBV7-3 and J is TRBJ2-4; D might be TRBD2 (6 bases). The germline V gene encodes CDR1 SGHTA and CDR2 FQGTGA. The germline V and J ends were trimmed by 4 bases and 0 bases, with 16 bases remaining between them. The CDR3 contains 17 residues. Here the CDR3 DNA reads TGTGCCAGCAGCTCTAGGGGCAGCGGGCTAGCCAAAAACATTCAGTACTTC. This codes for CASSSRGSGLAKNIQYF.

V and J are TRBV7-9 and TRBJ2-1; TRBD1 agrees at 7 bases. J was trimmed by 7 bases and V by 10 bases; bases with no gene match: 10. This CDR3 is built from 13 residues. Germline loops: CDR1 SEHNR, CDR2 FQNEAQ (reference sequence). The CDR3 DNA reads TGTGCCATCAATACGGACAGGAAGAATGAGCAGTTCTTC. It translates to CAINTDRKNEQFF.

V gene TRBV29-1 combines with J gene TRBJ2-1; D is perhaps TRBD1 (5 bases). Germline V gene data show CDR1 as SQVTM and CDR2 as ANQGSEA. V was pared by 6 bases and J by 4 bases, with 13 bases between. This CDR3 contains 13 residues. This CDR3 reads CSVAAGFYNEQFF. In DNA form, the CDR3 reads TGCAGCGTGGCGGCAGGGTTTTACAATGAGCAGTTCTTC.

This clonotype was seen a handful of times. This chain uses TRBV15 with TRBJ2-7; the match to TRBD1 covers 11 bases. The CDR3 is 14 amino acids. CDR1 is LNHNV, CDR2 YYDKDF, per germline (reference sequence). J gave up 7 bases and V 3 bases, and 5 bases lay outside the gene matches. CDR3 DNA: TGTGCCACCAGCAGCCGGGACAGGGGGAGTGAGCAGTACTTC. Its translation is CATSSRDRGSEQYF. The whole variable domain, filled in from reference TRBV15 and TRBJ2-7, reads DAMVIQNPRYQVTQFGKPVTLSCSQTLNHNVMYWYQQKSSQAPKLLFHYYDKDFNNEADTPDNFQSRRPNTSFCFLDIRSPGLGDTAMYLCATSSRDRGSEQYFGPGTRLTVT.

This sequence joins TRBV7-9 and TRBJ2-3; D tentatively fits TRBD1 or TRBD2 (5 bases each). V lost 5 bases to trimming and J lost 12 bases, with 21 bases between them. CDR1 and CDR2 from the germline V gene are SEHNR and FQNEAQ (reference sequence). The CDR3 contains 14 residues. CDR3 nucleotide sequence: TGTGCCAGCAGCGATTCGGGGCTCCCGCTCACCCAGTATTTT. Translating it yields CASSDSGLPLTQYF.

This clonotype turned up a few times. The chain links TRBV5-1 to TRBJ2-1; 11 nucleotides line up with TRBD2. The ends lost 1 base at V and 4 bases at J; junction bases unmatched: 4. This CDR3 has 16 residues. Germline V gives CDR1 SGHRS, CDR2 YFSETQ. Written as DNA, the CDR3 is TGCGCCAGCAGCTTGAGGTCTAGCGGGGGGTACAATGAGCAGTTCTTC. Translating gives CASSLRSSGGYNEQFF.

V is TRBV2 and J is TRBJ2-5; D might be TRBD2 (6 bases). V lost 3 bases, J lost 4 bases, and 12 bases lay in between. From germline, CDR1 is SNHLY and CDR2 FYNNEI. The CDR3 is made up of 14 amino acids. CDR3: CASSDKDYGETQYF. CDR3 sequence (DNA): TGTGCCAGCAGTGACAAGGACTACGGAGAGACCCAGTACTTC.

This clonotype was seen only once. V gene TRBV29-1 combines with J gene TRBJ1-2; tentatively, D is TRBD1 (6 bases). Germline values: CDR1 SQVTM, CDR2 ANQGSEA. V was trimmed by 6 bases and J by 4 bases, leaving 30 bases between them. The CDR3 covers 18 residues. DNA for the CDR3: TGCAGCGTGTCAGGGGCTGTGAGTTCGAAGGACTGGAGCTATGGCTACACCTTC. Residues: CSVSGAVSSKDWSYGYTF. Variable domain in full (rest from reference TRBV29-1 and TRBJ1-2): SAVISQKPSRDICQRGTSLTIQCQVDSQVTMMFWYRQQPGQSLTLIATANQGSEATYESGFVIDKFPISRPNLTFSTLTVSNMSPEDSSIYLCSVSGAVSSKDWSYGYTFGSGTRLTVV.

This clonotype came up many times. CDR3 DNA sequence: TGTGCCAGCAGCTTAACTCAGGGATCTGGGGCCAACGTCCTGACTTTC. Amino acid sequence: CASSLTQGSGANVLTF. V usage is TRBV7-9 and J usage is TRBJ2-6, with D tentatively TRBD1 (5 bases). Germline lookup yields CDR1 SEHNR and CDR2 FQNEAQ (reference sequence). V lost 2 bases, J lost 1 base, and 9 bases lay in between. The CDR3 spans 16 residues.

Concerning this clonotype itself: A much bigger clone sits one base away, suggesting this may be a read error. The V and J genes are TRBV28 and TRBJ2-6; weak D call: TRBD1 (5 bases). Germline V gives CDR1 MDHEN, CDR2 SYDVKM. The CDR3 has 15 residues. This CDR3 is CASKVSGSGANALTF. For the CDR3, the DNA is TGTGCCAGCAAGGTATCGGGCTCTGGGGCCAACGCCCTGACTTTC.

This clonotype was seen many times. This chain joins TRBV10-3 and TRBJ1-2, with a weak D call TRBD1 (6 bases). CDR3 length: 13 amino acids. Germline V gene sequence: CDR1 ENHRY, CDR2 SYGVKD. V lost 4 bases, J lost 5 bases, and 11 bases lay in between. CDR3: CAISAQGGYGYTF. CDR3 coding DNA: TGTGCCATCAGTGCACAGGGAGGGTATGGCTACACCTTC.

The table lists this clonotype with many counts. V gene TRBV7-9 combines with J gene TRBJ2-7, with D hard to call. The CDR3 spans 13 residues. V was shortened by 7 bases and J by 6 bases, with 16 bases between the two germline ends. CDR1 and CDR2 from the germline V gene are SEHNR and FQNEAQ (reference sequence). Written as DNA, the CDR3 is TGTGCCAGCAAAGAAGGCGACATTGGCGAGCAGTACTTC. Protein sequence: CASKEGDIGEQYF.

As for this clonotype: This may be a read error, as it is one base from a much larger clone. V usage is TRBV3-1 and J usage is TRBJ2-7; a possible D gene is TRBD2 (5 bases). Per the germline V gene, CDR1 is LGHDT and CDR2 is YNNKEL (reference sequence). The CDR3 is 13 amino acids. Trimming took off 5 bases at V and 2 bases at J, with 10 bases between the two ends. The CDR3 DNA follows: TGTGCCAGCAGCGGAGGACGCCCCTACGAGCAGTACTTC. It codes for CASSGGRPYEQYF.

This sequence joins TRBV5-1 and TRBJ2-1; no reliable D call. Germline CDR1 SGHRS, CDR2 YFSETQ. Trimming shortened V by 7 bases and J by 1 base, and 6 bases separated the two germline ends. This CDR3 contains 12 residues. DNA of the CDR3: TGCGCCAGCTACGGGTCCTACAATGAGCAGTTCTTC. Translated: CASYGSYNEQFF.